These T cell receptor beta chains were read from a single sample in a study of type 1 and type 2 diabetes patients. Each CDR3 protein gets one entry after TCRdb re-called the multiplex PCR reads with MiXCR. The sample holds 250,000 or so distinct CDR3 sequences; around 47% are singletons and the top ten take 12% to 15%. Sequenced input: peripheral blood mononuclear cells (PBMCs). Every receptor here comes from a man younger than 30 with type 2 diabetes. Each CDR3 is given without its conserved first and last residue.

j_call v_call cdr3_aa
TRBJ1-6 TRBV7-8 ASSLATGTGGLDSPLH
TRBJ2-7 TRBV20-1 SASSGPYEQY
TRBJ1-1 TRBV29-1 SAYQGSTEAF
TRBJ1-5 TRBV30 AWSWDYSNQPQH
TRBJ2-7 TRBV20-1 SAREGGRASGRSGYEQY
TRBJ1-1 TRBV12-3/TRBV12-4 ASSSGTMGTEAF
TRBJ1-1 TRBV2 ASSVQGTEAF
TRBJ1-3 TRBV5-1 ASSLGDRTSGNTIY
TRBJ2-3 TRBV7-2 ASSFKPWTSGDTSTDTQY
TRBJ1-2 TRBV7-2 ASSSSRGARNYGYT
TRBJ1-1 TRBV10-3 AIRPSGAEAF
TRBJ2-7 TRBV28 ASSLAGRGSSYEQY
TRBJ2-5 TRBV2 ASSTTGLFAETQY
TRBJ2-5 TRBV20-1 SYGLAGGQETQY
TRBJ1-5 TRBV2 ASSELRSRGVRQPQH
TRBJ2-3 TRBV7-9 ASSSLRLAGGLSTDTQY
TRBJ2-1 TRBV12-3/TRBV12-4 ASSFSLAGVEQF
TRBJ2-3 TRBV7-9 ASRDRGGPDTQY
TRBJ2-7 TRBV7-3 ASSLADGPYEQY
TRBJ2-7 TRBV15 ATGTTYEQY
TRBJ2-7 TRBV20-1 SARVWGAAPEQY
TRBJ2-3 TRBV28 AGSGTAYTDTQY
TRBJ2-1 TRBV20-1 SARAPLGVGTYNEQF
TRBJ2-7 TRBV29-1 SVEVWDRGHEQY
TRBJ1-2 TRBV6-5 ASSRTRSLEGYT
TRBJ1-6 TRBV27 ASTSYNSPLH
TRBJ2-3 TRBV6-6 ASSSDRGTDTQY
TRBJ2-7 TRBV20-1 SASRGSSYEQY
TRBJ1-2 TRBV5-1 ASSGAHTGDNGYT
TRBJ2-7 TRBV6-1 ASSEGSQTGDEQY
TRBJ2-3 TRBV20-1 SALGLGAMGTQY
TRBJ1-6 TRBV15 ATSRVDFWGLSPLH
TRBJ2-5 TRBV12-3/TRBV12-4 ASSLFGGEETQY
TRBJ2-5 TRBV12-5 ASGLVGLEGTQY
TRBJ2-2 TRBV6-1 ASSEADRGELF
TRBJ1-2 TRBV7-6 ASSPGQGAGYT
TRBJ1-2 TRBV28 ASSFIQGSPYNYGYT
TRBJ1-2 TRBV27 ASKPTLTPNYGYT
TRBJ1-6 TRBV30 AWSPRGGLNSPLH
TRBJ1-6 TRBV27 ASSGLSRVSPLH
TRBJ1-5 TRBV6-5 ASRAGTGKQPQH
TRBJ1-1 TRBV20-1 SASRQLNGAF
TRBJ2-7 TRBV7-8 ASSLGRVASLEQY
TRBJ1-5 TRBV20-1 SARAGQPQH
TRBJ2-7 TRBV20-1 SALVPGTPYEQY
TRBJ2-7 TRBV4-2 ASSTVTAAYEQY
TRBJ1-2 TRBV29-1 SVEDVAGANYGYT
TRBJ2-1 TRBV5-1 ASSGTVGNEQF
TRBJ2-1 TRBV9 ASSVGGSGPYNEQF
TRBJ1-5 TRBV6-1 ASSEVSQSYQPQH
TRBJ1-1 TRBV7-8 ASSLALANTEAF
TRBJ1-1 TRBV5-6 ASSLSTEAF
TRBJ2-7 TRBV12-3/TRBV12-4 ASSTGDQDEQY